This TCR beta chain was obtained from a study of blood T cell repertoires in COVID-19. The overall study: From T cells, B-cell-depleted T cells, or PBMCs came the material, which was cDNA or gDNA.

The germline V gene encodes CDR1 MNHEY and CDR2 SMNVEV (reference sequence). The trim removed 3 bases at V and 4 bases at J, leaving 6 bases unmatched. The CDR3 runs 15 residues. Cohorts were determined from participant-reported clinical history. Profiling relied on immunoSEQ multiplex PCR, and the TCRdb table lists in-frame clones only, not all of them. The sample shows about 300,000 clones, 85% to 90% of them seen only once. The sequencing input was PBMCs or T cells enriched from blood (not recorded which). This TCR was recovered from a man aged 30 to 45 who had recovered from COVID-19. The V call is TRBV27, the J call TRBJ2-1, with 7 bases matching TRBD1. The CDR3 loop is CASSLSRQGYNEQFF. The CDR3 DNA follows: TGTGCCAGCAGTTTGTCGAGACAGGGATACAATGAGCAGTTCTTC.